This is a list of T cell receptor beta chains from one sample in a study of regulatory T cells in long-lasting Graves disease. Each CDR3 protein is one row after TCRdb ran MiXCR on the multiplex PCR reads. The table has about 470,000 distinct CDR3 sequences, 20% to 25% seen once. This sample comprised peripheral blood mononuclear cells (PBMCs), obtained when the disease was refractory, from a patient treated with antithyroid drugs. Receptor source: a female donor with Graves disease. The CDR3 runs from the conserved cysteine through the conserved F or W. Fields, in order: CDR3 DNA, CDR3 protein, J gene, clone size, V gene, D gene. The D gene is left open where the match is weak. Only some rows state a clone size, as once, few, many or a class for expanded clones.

CDR3nt: TGCAGTGCTAGAGATCCCTTAAAAGGGACTAGCGGTCCCCAAGAGACCCAGTACTTC
CDR3aa: CSARDPLKGTSGPQETQYF
j_gene: TRBJ2-5
abundance: few
v_gene: TRBV20-1
d_gene: TRBD2

CDR3nt: TGCAGTGCTAGGGCTTATGGGACAGACCAAGAAGCTTTCTTT
CDR3aa: CSARAYGTDQEAFF
j_gene: TRBJ1-1
abundance: NA
v_gene: TRBV20-1
d_gene: TRBD1

CDR3nt: TGTGCCACCAGTGATCAATCCGGGACCTGGAATCAGCCCCAGCATTTT
CDR3aa: CATSDQSGTWNQPQHF
j_gene: TRBJ1-5
abundance: few
v_gene: TRBV24-1
d_gene: NA

CDR3nt: TGTGCCAGCAGTTCGGGGACAGGGTGGAATTCACCCCTCCACTTT
CDR3aa: CASSSGTGWNSPLHF
j_gene: TRBJ1-6
abundance: many
v_gene: TRBV28
d_gene: TRBD1

CDR3nt: TGTGCCTGGGCTGAGGTTTACGAGCAGTACTTC
CDR3aa: CAWAEVYEQYF
j_gene: TRBJ2-7
abundance: few
v_gene: TRBV30
d_gene: NA

CDR3nt: TGTGCCAGCAGTTCCGACACGAACACTGAAGCTTTCTTT
CDR3aa: CASSSDTNTEAFF
j_gene: TRBJ1-1
abundance: many
v_gene: TRBV27
d_gene: NA

CDR3nt: TGTGCCTGGAGTTTAGGGGCCGGGGAGCTGTTTTTT
CDR3aa: CAWSLGAGELFF
j_gene: TRBJ2-2
abundance: few
v_gene: TRBV30
d_gene: NA

CDR3nt: TGTGCCAGCAGCTTCAAGGGAGGGGGCAATCAGCCCCAGCATTTT
CDR3aa: CASSFKGGGNQPQHF
j_gene: TRBJ1-5
abundance: few
v_gene: TRBV7-2
d_gene: NA

CDR3nt: TGTGCCAGCAGCTTAGGAAACACCATATATTTT
CDR3aa: CASSLGNTIYF
j_gene: TRBJ1-3
abundance: many
v_gene: TRBV12-3/TRBV12-4
d_gene: NA

CDR3nt: TGCAGTGCTAGAGATCCAGGGCAGGGGGACAACGAGCAGTACTTC
CDR3aa: CSARDPGQGDNEQYF
j_gene: TRBJ2-7
abundance: many
v_gene: TRBV20-1
d_gene: TRBD1

CDR3nt: TGCAGCGTTGAAGAACCCTTCCGGGGGGGAGCCAAAAACATTCAGTACTTC
CDR3aa: CSVEEPFRGGAKNIQYF
j_gene: TRBJ2-4
abundance: many
v_gene: TRBV29-1
d_gene: TRBD2